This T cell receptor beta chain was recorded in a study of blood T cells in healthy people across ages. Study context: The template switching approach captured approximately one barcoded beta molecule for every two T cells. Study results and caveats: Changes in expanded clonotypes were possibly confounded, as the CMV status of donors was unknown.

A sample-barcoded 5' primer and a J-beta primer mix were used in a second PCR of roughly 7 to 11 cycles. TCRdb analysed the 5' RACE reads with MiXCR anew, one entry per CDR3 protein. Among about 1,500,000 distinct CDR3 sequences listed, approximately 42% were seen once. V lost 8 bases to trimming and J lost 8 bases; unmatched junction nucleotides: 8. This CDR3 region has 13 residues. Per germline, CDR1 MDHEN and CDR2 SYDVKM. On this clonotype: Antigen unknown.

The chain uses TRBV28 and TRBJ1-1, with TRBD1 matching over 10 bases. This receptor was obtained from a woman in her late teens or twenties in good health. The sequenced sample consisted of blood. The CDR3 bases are TGTGCCAGCGGTGGGACAGGGGACCGCGAAGCTTTCTTT. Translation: CASGGTGDREAFF.